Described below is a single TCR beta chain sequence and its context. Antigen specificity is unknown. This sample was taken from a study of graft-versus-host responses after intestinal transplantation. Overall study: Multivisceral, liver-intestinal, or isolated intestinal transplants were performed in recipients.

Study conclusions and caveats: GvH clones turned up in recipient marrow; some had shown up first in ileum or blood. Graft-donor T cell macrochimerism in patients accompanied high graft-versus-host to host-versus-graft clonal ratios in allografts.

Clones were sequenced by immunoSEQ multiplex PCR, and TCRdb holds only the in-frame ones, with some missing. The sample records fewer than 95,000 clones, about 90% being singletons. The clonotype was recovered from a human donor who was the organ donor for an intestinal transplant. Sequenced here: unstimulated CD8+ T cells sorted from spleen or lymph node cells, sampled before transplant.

The CDR3 nucleotides read TGTGCCAGCAGCATACTAGCGGGGGTCGATGAGCAGTTCTTC. This translates into CASSILAGVDEQFF. The chain combines TRBV7-3 with TRBJ2-1, with 11 nucleotides matching TRBD2. The CDR3 is 14 residues long. Germline CDR1 is SGHTA and CDR2 is FQGTGA. V trimming: 5 bases; J trimming: 8 bases; junction bases outside the gene matches: 5.